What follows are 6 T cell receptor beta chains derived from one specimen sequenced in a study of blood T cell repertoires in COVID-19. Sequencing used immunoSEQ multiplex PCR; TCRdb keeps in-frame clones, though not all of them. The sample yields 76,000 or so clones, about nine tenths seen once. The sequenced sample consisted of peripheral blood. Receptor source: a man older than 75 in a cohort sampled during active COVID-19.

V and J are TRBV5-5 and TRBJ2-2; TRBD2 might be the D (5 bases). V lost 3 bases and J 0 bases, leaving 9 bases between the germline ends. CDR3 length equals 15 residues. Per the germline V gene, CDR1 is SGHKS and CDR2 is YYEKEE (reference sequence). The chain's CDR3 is CASSSGVTNTGELFF. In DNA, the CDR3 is TGTGCCAGCAGCTCCGGGGTGACGAACACCGGGGAGCTGTTTTTT.

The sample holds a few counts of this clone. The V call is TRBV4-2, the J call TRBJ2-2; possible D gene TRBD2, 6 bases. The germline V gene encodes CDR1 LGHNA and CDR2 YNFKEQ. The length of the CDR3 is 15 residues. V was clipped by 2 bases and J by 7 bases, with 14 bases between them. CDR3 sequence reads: CASSQPGLGGGELFF. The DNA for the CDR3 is TGTGCCAGCAGCCAACCGGGACTTGGCGGCGGGGAGCTGTTTTTT.

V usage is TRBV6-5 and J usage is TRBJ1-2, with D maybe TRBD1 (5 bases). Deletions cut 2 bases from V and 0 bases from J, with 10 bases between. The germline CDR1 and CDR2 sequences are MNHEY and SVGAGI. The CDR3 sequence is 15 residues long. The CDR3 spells CASSYHRQTNYGYTF. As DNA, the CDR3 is TGTGCCAGCAGTTACCACAGGCAAACTAACTATGGCTACACCTTC.

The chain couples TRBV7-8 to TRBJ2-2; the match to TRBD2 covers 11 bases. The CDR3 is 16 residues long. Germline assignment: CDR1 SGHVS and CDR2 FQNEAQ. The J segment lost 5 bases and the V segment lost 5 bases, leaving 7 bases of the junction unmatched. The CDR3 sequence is CASSLLAGGVTGELFF. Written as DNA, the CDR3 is TGTGCCAGCAGCCTCCTAGCGGGGGGCGTTACCGGGGAGCTGTTTTTT.

CDR3: CASRRSTNTDTQYF. As DNA, the CDR3 is TGTGCCAGCAGGAGATCGACAAACACAGATACGCAGTATTTT. The chain employs TRBV28 and TRBJ2-3, with no clear D. Per the germline V gene, CDR1 is MDHEN and CDR2 is SYDVKM. Deletions cut 6 bases from V and 2 bases from J, with 12 bases between. This CDR3 is 14 amino acids long.

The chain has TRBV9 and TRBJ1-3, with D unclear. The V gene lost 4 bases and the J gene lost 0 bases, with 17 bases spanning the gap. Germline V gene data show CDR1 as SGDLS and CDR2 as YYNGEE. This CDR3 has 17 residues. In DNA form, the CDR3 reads TGTGCCAGCAGCTACAGAATAGGCACCAGCTCTGGAAACACCATATATTTT. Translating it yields CASSYRIGTSSGNTIYF.